This TCR beta chain was identified in a study of blood T cell repertoires in COVID-19. Trimming took 5 bases from V and 4 from J, leaving 12 bases between them. CDR1 is MNHEY, CDR2 SVGAGI, per germline. The CDR3 runs 14 residues. Using immunoSEQ multiplex PCR, the repertoire was profiled, and TCRdb retains in-frame clones only, with some absent. Of some 89,000 clones in the sample, roughly nine tenths are singletons; the top ten hold roughly 2%. Sequenced material: peripheral blood. This receptor was identified in a man between 45 and 60 years old with acute or convalescent COVID-19. The chain recombines TRBV6-5 with TRBJ1-3; D is uncertain. CDR3 nucleotide sequence: TGTGCCAGCAGTCACGCGGGGTTGGGAAACACCATATATTTT. Translating it yields CASSHAGLGNTIYF.